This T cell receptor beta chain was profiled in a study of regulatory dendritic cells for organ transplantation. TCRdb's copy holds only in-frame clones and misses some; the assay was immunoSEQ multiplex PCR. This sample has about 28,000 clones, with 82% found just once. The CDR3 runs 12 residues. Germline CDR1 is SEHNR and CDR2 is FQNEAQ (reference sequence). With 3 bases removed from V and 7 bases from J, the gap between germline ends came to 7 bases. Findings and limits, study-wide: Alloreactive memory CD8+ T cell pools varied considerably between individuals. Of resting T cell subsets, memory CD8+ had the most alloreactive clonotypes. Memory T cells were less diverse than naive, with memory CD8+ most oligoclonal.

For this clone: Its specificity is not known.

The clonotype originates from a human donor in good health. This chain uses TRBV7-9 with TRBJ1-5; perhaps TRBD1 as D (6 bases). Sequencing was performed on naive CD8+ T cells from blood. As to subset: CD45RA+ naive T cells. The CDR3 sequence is CASSFGGQPQHF. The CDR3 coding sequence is TGTGCCAGCAGCTTTGGGGGCCAGCCCCAGCATTTT.